This T cell receptor (beta chain) derives from a study of glioma-infiltrating T cells (dated by TCRdb to about 2016). Regarding the complete study: Glioma tissue, non-neoplastic brain tissue and matched peripheral blood mononuclear cells were used as sources from which TCR alpha- and beta-chain repertoires were sequenced. Each tissue-infiltrating repertoire was compared with the same patient's peripheral blood repertoire to measure divergence between tissue and blood T-cell populations. Three low-grade glioma patients, about eight primary glioblastoma patients and three non-glioma patients contributing non-neoplastic brain tissue were included in the paired cohort. Points the paper makes about the study in general: Tissue and blood shared very few CDR3 sequences, a result attributed to high CDR3 diversity and limited sampling. VJ-independent divergence between tissue and blood was found to be below expectation in non-neoplastic patients but above expectation in all gliomas, particularly low-grade gliomas. The group comparisons were based on small numbers of patients: three non-neoplastic, three low-grade glioma and about eight glioblastoma patients.

Inclusive of the bounding cysteine and phenylalanine, the CDR3 is 14 residues long. Solely the CDR3 DNA is kept, with 42 bases framed from the first base. V and J lose 9 bases and 4 bases, and a span of 16 bases separates them. The germline V gene yields KGHDR for CDR1 and SFDVKD for CDR2. The iRepertoire nested amplicon-rescue multiplex PCR (arm-PCR) platform was used to amplify TCR alpha and beta CDR3 regions from RNA. One-step reverse transcription and amplification used about 100-400 ng of tissue mRNA or PBMC total RNA as input. Following bead purification, Illumina adapters were added by a secondary multiplex PCR, and the libraries were gel-purified between 200 and 400 bp. Demultiplexing relied on internal 6-nucleotide barcodes carried by the libraries. Sequencing of the libraries was done on an Illumina MiSeq using 2x220 or 2x250 nucleotide paired-end reads. Concerning the study's data processing: Paired reads were merged with FLASH 1.2.11 and aligned to the GRCh37 human genome with BWA-MEM before extracting TRA and TRB reads. V and J assignment used an IMGT-derived reference of cassette sequences and CDR3 motifs that included pseudogenes. Reads were translated in three frames, and productive CDR3s were defined as those with a C...FGXG motif and no stop codons. A clonotype was defined as a unique combination of a V-J cassette pair and a CDR3 amino acid sequence. Reads were filtered by Hamming distance, with the threshold set by the sequence error rate of each sample in mapped regions. TCRdb's own reprocessing of the public reads used fastp at Q25 and MiXCR and kept productive beta chains. A single entry per CDR3 protein holds the most common genes and DNA from its merged rows. The V and J calls were determined by TCRdb, not by the authors. The sample table records roughly 42,000 distinct CDR3 sequences; approximately 20% of these occur just once. Less than 7% of the sample lies in the top ten.

This clonotype is medium-sized (0.01 to 0.1%). The specificity of this receptor is unknown. Within one base of it there is no much larger clone, and no base qualities were kept. The sample was glioma tissue, nonneoplastic brain tissue, or PBMCs (not recorded which). This clonotype was sampled from a human donor with low-grade glioma or glioblastoma, undergoing nonglioma brain surgery, or in good health (not recorded which). Rearrangement joined TRBV24-1 to TRBJ2-3; the D gene cannot be named for sure. The CDR3 region has the sequence CATAQPPRADTQYF. The DNA reads TGTGCCACCGCACAGCCCCCAAGGGCAGATACGCAGTATTTT.